This passage covers 8 T cell receptor beta chains from one sample sequenced in a study of control samples from healthy donors and cancer patients. TCRdb's copy holds only in-frame clones and misses some; the assay was immunoSEQ multiplex PCR. The sample has 160,000 or so clones; roughly 94% are singletons. Sequences were obtained from PBMCs. Source of these receptors: a man aged 55 to 70 with colorectal cancer.

The V and J genes are TRBV3-1 (or the pseudogene TRBV3-2) and TRBJ1-2, with D tentatively TRBD1 (5 bases). V was shortened by 3 bases and J by 1 base, with 9 bases between the two germline ends. The CDR3 contains 14 residues. Per the germline V gene, CDR1 is LGHDT and CDR2 is YNNKEL (reference sequence). The CDR3 bases are TGTGCCAGCAGCCAGGATCAGGGTAACTATGGCTACACCTTC. Translated, it gives CASSQDQGNYGYTF.

The chain uses TRBV3-1 (or the pseudogene TRBV3-2) and TRBJ1-2; D is ambiguous. The length of the CDR3 is 13 residues. Trimming shortened V by 2 bases and J by 1 base, and 5 bases separated the two germline ends. CDR1 and CDR2 (germline): LGHDT, YNNKEL (reference sequence). CDR3 region: CASSQTVNYGYTF. For the CDR3, the DNA is TGTGCCAGCAGCCAAACGGTTAACTATGGCTACACCTTC.

The chain links TRBV12-3 or TRBV12-4 to TRBJ1-2, with D uncertain. Trimming removed 6 bases from V and 4 bases from J, with 9 bases in between. The CDR3 length is 12 residues. The CDR3 here is CASSPDIYGYTF. The CDR3 DNA sequence: TGTGCCAGCAGCCCCGACATCTATGGCTACACCTTC.

This rearrangement joins TRBV9 to TRBJ1-3; tentative D call: TRBD1 (6 bases). CDR3 size: 14 residues. The germline gives CDR1 SGDLS, CDR2 YYNGEE. Trimming removed 4 bases at V and 0 bases at J, with 8 bases between. The DNA of the CDR3 is TGTGCCAGCAGCACACAGGGCTCTGGAAACACCATATATTTT. Protein sequence: CASSTQGSGNTIYF.

V and J are TRBV7-2 and TRBJ2-2; D not resolved. Per germline, CDR1 SGHTA and CDR2 FQGNSA. Trimming shortened V by 2 bases and J by 6 bases, and 7 bases separated the two germline ends. The CDR3 spans 13 residues. The CDR3, as DNA: TGTGCCAGCAGCTTAACGTTACCCGGGGAGCTGTTTTTT. Its translation is CASSLTLPGELFF. Based on the CDR3 plus reference TRBV7-2 and TRBJ2-2, the full variable domain is GAGVSQSPSNKVTEKGKDVELRCDPISGHTALYWYRQSLGQGLEFLIYFQGNSAPDKSGLPSDRFSAERTGGSVSTLTIQRTQQEDSAVYLCASSLTLPGELFFGEGSRLTVL.

In its sample, this clone was seen a few times. The V call is TRBV9, the J call TRBJ1-2; D is possibly TRBD1 (6 bases). CDR1 is SGDLS and CDR2 is YYNGEE in the germline V gene. The CDR3 is 15 amino acids. Trimming took off 3 bases at V and 6 bases at J, with 18 bases between the two ends. The CDR3 nucleotides read TGTGCCAGCAGCGCAGAACAGGGACTTATGAATGGCTACACCTTC. It specifies CASSAEQGLMNGYTF.

The gene calls are TRBV28 and TRBJ1-5, with D uncertain. The CDR3 totals 14 residues. Germline values: CDR1 MDHEN, CDR2 SYDVKM. Trimming stripped 3 bases from V and 6 bases from J, with 12 bases between. Written as DNA, the CDR3 is TGTGCCAGCAGTTTTGTGAAGGGAGGTCAGCCCCAGCATTTT. It yields the protein CASSFVKGGQPQHF.

CDR3 in DNA: TGTGCCAGCACCGGACAGAGAAACTACGAGCAGTACTTC. Its protein is CASTGQRNYEQYF. The rearrangement joins TRBV2 to TRBJ2-7; a weak D match, TRBD1 (6 bases). Deletions cut 7 bases from V and 3 bases from J, with 13 bases between. Germline V gene lookup returns CDR1 SNHLY and CDR2 FYNNEI. The length of the CDR3 is 13 residues.